This TCR beta chain was recorded in a study of CD8+ T cells in alopecia areata. RNA, once extracted, was reverse transcribed into cDNA for use as the sequencing template. Some clones are missing from TCRdb's copy, which holds only in-frame ones; the method was immunoSEQ multiplex PCR. The sample carries some 170,000 clones, 67% recorded once. Broader study findings: Clonality was higher in lesional than normal scalp, especially in alopecia totalis/universalis.

A remark on this clone: Its antigen is not known.

From germline, CDR1 is GTSNPN and CDR2 SVGIG (reference sequence). This CDR3 contains 18 residues. Trimming removed 0 bases at V and 0 bases at J, with 15 bases between. The sequencing used CD8+ T cells sorted from blood, collected at week 0. The sequence derives from a human donor with alopecia areata. V gene TRBV30 combines with J gene TRBJ2-6; D gene ambiguous. Here the CDR3 DNA reads TGTGCCTGGAGTGTCTGGGCAGTTTTAGGCTCTGGGGCCAACGTCCTGACTTTC. This sequence encodes CAWSVWAVLGSGANVLTF.